This record covers a single T cell receptor beta chain. Its antigen has not been determined. No base quality information exists; no much larger clone differs at one position. The record originates from a study of T cell responses to AZD1222 COVID-19 vaccine (dated by TCRdb to the early 2020s). At the level of the whole study: TCR sequencing was performed for 230 to 250 trial participants, of whom approximately 200 were given two doses of AZD1222 and around 25 were given two doses of MenACWY control vaccine. Trial participants were enrolled by age into subgroups of 18-55, 56-69 and 70-plus years, and around 150, 29 and 61 TCR-sequenced participants, respectively, were included in these subgroups.

Findings and caveats that apply to the study as a whole: The 56-69-year group was small, and its depth increase did not reach significance, likely because of low power. Conclusions about previously exposed vaccinees are limited because only six or seven AZD1222 recipients were SARS-CoV-2 seropositive at baseline. Participants were mostly white British and included more females than males, and it was suggested by the authors that clonal diversity may have been underestimated. Nearly half of unique spike-specific TCRs reportedly recognized epitopes outside regions mutated in the B.1.351 and B.1.1.7 variants. The whole spike protein was spanned by vaccine-associated CD4 TCRs, and dominant responses were seen in regions 160-218 and 743-854. After two AZD1222 doses, both the breadth and the depth of spike-specific TCRs were significantly higher than at day 0 and than in MenACWY recipients. Because no day 14 peak-response samples were available, repertoires were characterized only after the peak T cell response.

According to the study, the label for this sample's time point signals: about 28 days (+/-7) after the second vaccine dose. The label giving this sample's treatment or condition can be read as: meningococcal conjugate vaccine given as trial control. The vaccinee samples were drawn from two UK trials, COV001 and COV002, one of which was a single-blind randomized controlled phase 2/3 trial testing AZD1222 (ChAdOx1 nCoV-19) in healthy adults. Trial participant PBMC samples were collected at day 0 and day 28 after the second dose for TCRbeta chain sequencing. The CDR3 regions of human TCRbeta chains were subjected to immunosequencing. The original pipeline was this. Repertoire TCRs were matched against a reference library of SARS-CoV-2-specific TCRs generated with the MIRA antigen-specificity platform. Breadth was defined as the fraction of unique TCRs that were SARS-CoV-2-associated, and depth was defined as the fraction of total T cells that were SARS-CoV-2-associated. Using the MIRA data, every spike-specific TCR was mapped to the spike region that the TCR reacted to and assigned to either a CD4 or a CD8 class. Log10-transformed breadth and depth values were compared by one-way ANOVA with Sidak's multiple comparisons tests. TCRdb took over this immuneACCESS table, retaining in-frame rearrangements with V and J assigned. Such tables are incomplete; in checked studies, under half of the missing clones stem from an unresolved V gene, and the remainder is unexplained. Clone size and the V and J calls come from that table; the DNA yielded D and trimming. For this sample the table gives 90,000 to 120,000 clones, of which roughly nine tenths were detected only once. The ten largest clones take up 2.5% to 4% of the sample.

A distance of 9 bases separates the germline ends of V and J, which lose 2 bases and 7 bases respectively. The cysteine opens and the phenylalanine closes a CDR3 of 12 amino acids. CDR3 DNA only is kept here, 36 bases in frame from base 1. The chain is made from TRBV12-3 or TRBV12-4 and TRBJ2-7; the D gene assignment is ambiguous. This sequence was found in an adult who received the MenACWY meningococcal vaccine as a control. The source was peripheral blood, collected 28 days after the second dose of the MenACWY control vaccine. The CDR3 region reads CASSLLSGEQYF. The sequenced DNA: TGTGCCAGCAGTTTACTGTCAGGAGAGCAGTACTTC.